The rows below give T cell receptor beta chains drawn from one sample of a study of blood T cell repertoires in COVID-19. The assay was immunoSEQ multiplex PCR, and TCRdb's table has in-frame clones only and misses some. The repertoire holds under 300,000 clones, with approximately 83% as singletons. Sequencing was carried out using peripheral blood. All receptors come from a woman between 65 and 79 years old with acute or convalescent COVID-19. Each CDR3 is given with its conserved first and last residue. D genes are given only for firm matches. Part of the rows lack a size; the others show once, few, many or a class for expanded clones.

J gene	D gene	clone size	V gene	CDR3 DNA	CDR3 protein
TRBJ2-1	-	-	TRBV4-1	TGCGCCAGCAGCCATGGACAGAGCTCCTACAATGAGCAGTTCTTC	CASSHGQSSYNEQFF
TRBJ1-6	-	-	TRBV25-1	TGTGCCAGCAGTATACTGGGCGGGTCACCCCTCCACTTT	CASSILGGSPLHF
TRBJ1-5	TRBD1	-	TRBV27	TGTGCCAGCAGTACGGGACAGGGGACAAATCAGCCCCAGCATTTT	CASSTGQGTNQPQHF
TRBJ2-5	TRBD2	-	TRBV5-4	TGTGCCAGCAGCCAAGGACTAGACCAAGAGACCCAGTACTTC	CASSQGLDQETQYF
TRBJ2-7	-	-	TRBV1	TGCACCAGCAGCTACCCCGGGACAGGGGGCTTTGAGCAGTACTTC	CTSSYPGTGGFEQYF
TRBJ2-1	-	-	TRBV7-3	TGTGCCAGCAGCCCGCGAGCGTCGGACTCCTACAATGAGCAGTTCTTC	CASSPRASDSYNEQFF
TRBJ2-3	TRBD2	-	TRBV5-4	TGTGCCAGCAGCATAAGACTAGCGGGGGACACAGATACGCAGTATTTT	CASSIRLAGDTDTQYF
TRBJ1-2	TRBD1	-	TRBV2	TGTGCCAGCAGCACCGGACAGGGAGGCTACACCTTC	CASSTGQGGYTF
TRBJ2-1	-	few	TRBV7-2	TGTGCCAGCAGCTTAGCTTCAGGGAACTACTACTACAATGAGCAGTTCTTC	CASSLASGNYYYNEQFF
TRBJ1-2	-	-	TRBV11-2	TGTGCCAGCAGCCCCTTCAGGGGAGCTGGCTACACCTTC	CASSPFRGAGYTF
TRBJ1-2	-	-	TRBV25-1	TGTGCCAGCAGTGAAGGAGACCTCGCGGGCTACACCTTC	CASSEGDLAGYTF
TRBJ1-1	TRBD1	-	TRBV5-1	TGCGCCAGCAGCTCTTCGGGACAGGGGCCCACTGAAGCTTTCTTT	CASSSSGQGPTEAFF
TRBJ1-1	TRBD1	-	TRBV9	TGTGCCAGCAGCGTAGGGACAGGGGGCACTGAAGCTTTCTTT	CASSVGTGGTEAFF
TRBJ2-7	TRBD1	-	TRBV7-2	TGTGCCAGCAGCTTAGACAGGGGCCCCTACGAGCAGTACTTC	CASSLDRGPYEQYF
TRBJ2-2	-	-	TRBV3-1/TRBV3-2	TGTGCCAGCAGCAGCGTTTCCGGCGGGGAGCTGTTTTTT	CASSSVSGGELFF
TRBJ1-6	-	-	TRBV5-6	TGTGCCAGCAGCTTTGACGGGGGAAGAACCTATAATTCACCCCTCCACTTT	CASSFDGGRTYNSPLHF
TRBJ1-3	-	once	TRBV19	TGTGCCAGTACCCCGGGCGGGTTCTCTGGAAACACCATATATTTT	CASTPGGFSGNTIYF
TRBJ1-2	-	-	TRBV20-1	TGCAGTGCTAGAACGGACACTGGCTACACCTTC	CSARTDTGYTF
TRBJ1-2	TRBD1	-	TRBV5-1	TGCGCCAGCAGCTTGACCGGGACAGGAAAACTCTATGGCTACACCTTC	CASSLTGTGKLYGYTF
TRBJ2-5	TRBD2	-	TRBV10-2	TGCGCCAGCAGTGAACTAGCGGGGGGCACGGAGACCCAGTACTTC	CASSELAGGTETQYF
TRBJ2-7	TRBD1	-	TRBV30	TGTGCCTGGAGTCCGAAGACAGGGGGCTGGAACGAGCAGTACTTC	CAWSPKTGGWNEQYF
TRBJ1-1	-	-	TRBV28	TGTGCCAGCCATCCTGTCCTACCCCGTGAAGCTTTCTTT	CASHPVLPREAFF
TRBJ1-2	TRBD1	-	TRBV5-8	TGTGCCAGCAGCTCGGTAGGGGACAGGGCGGTGTATGGCTATGGCTACACCTTC	CASSSVGDRAVYGYGYTF
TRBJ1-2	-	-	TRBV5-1	TGCGCCAGCGGTTCGACAGCCCCTACTACCTTC	CASGSTAPTTF
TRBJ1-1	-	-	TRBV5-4	TGTGCCAGCAGCTTGCAGGGCTTAAAAAACACTGAAGCTTTCTTT	CASSLQGLKNTEAFF
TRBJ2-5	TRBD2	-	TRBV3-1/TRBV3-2	TGTGCCAGCGGCCTAGCGGGGACGGGAGAGACCCAGTACTTC	CASGLAGTGETQYF
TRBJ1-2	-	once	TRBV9	TGTGCCAGCAGCGTAGCAGGGCATGGCTACACCTTC	CASSVAGHGYTF
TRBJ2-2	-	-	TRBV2	TGTGCCAGTACTCAGGGCGTGGCGAACACCGGGGAGCTGTTTTTT	CASTQGVANTGELFF
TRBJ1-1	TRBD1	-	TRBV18	TGTGCCAGCTCAACACAATTACGGGACAGGGGGACTGAAGCTTTCTTT	CASSTQLRDRGTEAFF
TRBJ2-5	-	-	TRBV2	TGTGCCAGCAGGTGGGGGGTTGGGGGATCGGCACCGCAGACCCAGTACTTC	CASRWGVGGSAPQTQYF
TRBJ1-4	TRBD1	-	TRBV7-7	TGTGCTCGCACCTACAGGGGGCAATGGACTAATGAAAAACTGTTTTTT	CARTYRGQWTNEKLFF
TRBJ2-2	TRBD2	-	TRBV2	TGTGCCAGCAGCCGACTAGCGGGGGGGTACACCGGGGAGCTGTTTTTT	CASSRLAGGYTGELFF
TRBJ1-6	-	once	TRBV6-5	TGTGCCAGCAGTTACGAGAGGGACAATAGGTCACCCCTCCACTTT	CASSYERDNRSPLHF
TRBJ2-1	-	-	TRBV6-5	TGTGCCAGCGGCTCAACAGGGAGCTCCTACAATGAGCAGTTCTTC	CASGSTGSSYNEQFF
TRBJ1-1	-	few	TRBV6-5	TGTGCCAGCGGGGGGGTAGCTGAAGCTTTCTTT	CASGGVAEAFF
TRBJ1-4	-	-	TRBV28	TGTGCCAGCAGTTTATACAGGGCCGATGAAAAACTGTTTTTT	CASSLYRADEKLFF
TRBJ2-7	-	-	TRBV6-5	TGTGCCAGCAGTTTCCCAGGGGAGCAGTACTTC	CASSFPGEQYF
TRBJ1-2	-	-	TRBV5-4	TGTGCCAGCAGCTTGTTCAGGGACATAAACTATGGCTACACCTTC	CASSLFRDINYGYTF
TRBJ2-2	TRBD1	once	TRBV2	TGTGCCAGCGGCGGCCGAGGGGGCTACACCGGGGAGCTGTTTTTT	CASGGRGGYTGELFF
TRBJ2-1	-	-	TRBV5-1	TGCGCCAGCAGCTTGAGGGGGTCGGTTAATGAGCAGTTCTTC	CASSLRGSVNEQFF
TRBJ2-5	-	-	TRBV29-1	TGCAGCGGGGGGCGAGAGACCCAGTACTTC	CSGGRETQYF